A single T cell receptor beta chain is shown here with its context. The antigen remains unidentified. Primers included in the PCR were 60 Vbeta and 13 Jbeta primers. Some clones are missing from TCRdb's copy, which holds only in-frame ones; the method was immunoSEQ multiplex PCR. The data contain roughly 84,000 clones, 65% to 85% of them singletons. This sample was included in a study of cytomegalovirus exposure and HLA in healthy donors. Study details: T cells numbering around 180 million yielded more than 95 million unique TCR beta sequences in an earlier analysis. Early release data held around 82 million unique TCRs from HLA-typed donors.

The study's findings and limits: Three CMV-associated chains proved CMV antigen-specific in vitro. The productive fraction for most TCR beta V segments was about 87% or about 30% in an earlier analysis.

From germline, CDR1 is GTSNPN and CDR2 SVGIG (reference sequence). The CDR3 is 14 residues long. The V segment lost 2 bases and the J segment 7 bases; nucleotides outside the gene matches: 8. The clonotype originates from a man over 45 in good health and CMV-seronegative. Sample: PBMCs. The rearrangement joins TRBV30 to TRBJ1-5, with TRBD1 identical over 7 bases. Here the CDR3 reads CAWSLGQVGQPQHF. CDR3 nucleotides: TGTGCCTGGAGTCTCGGACAGGTTGGACAGCCCCAGCATTTT.